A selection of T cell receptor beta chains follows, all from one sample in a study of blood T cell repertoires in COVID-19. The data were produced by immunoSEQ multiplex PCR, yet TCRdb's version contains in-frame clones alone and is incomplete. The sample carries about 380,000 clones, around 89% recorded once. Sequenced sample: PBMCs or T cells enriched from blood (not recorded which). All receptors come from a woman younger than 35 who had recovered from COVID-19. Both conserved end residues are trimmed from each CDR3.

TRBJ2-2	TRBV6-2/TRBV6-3	ASSWGGPTGELF
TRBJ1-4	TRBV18	ASSADRGGEKLF
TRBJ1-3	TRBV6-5	AGGDSRRSGNTIY
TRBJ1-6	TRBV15	ATSGTGLPSPLH
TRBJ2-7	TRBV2	ASSEQGAWEQY
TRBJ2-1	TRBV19	ASSLLGGGWGYNEQF
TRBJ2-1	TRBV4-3	ASSPQGGVSYNEQF
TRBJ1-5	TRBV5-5	ASADRGGSNQPQH
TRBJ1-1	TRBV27	ASSLSAIAEAF
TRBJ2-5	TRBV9	ASSVAPGVQETQY
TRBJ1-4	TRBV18	ASSRTGGRDEKLF
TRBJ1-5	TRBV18	ASSPYGGGFNQPQH
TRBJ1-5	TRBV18	ASSPPGLYNQPQH
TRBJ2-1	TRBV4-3	ASSQDRLAGSNEQF
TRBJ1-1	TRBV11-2	ASSFQGQLNTEAF
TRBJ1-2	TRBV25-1	ASRPSADYGYT
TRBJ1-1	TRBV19	ASNAGPVNTEAF
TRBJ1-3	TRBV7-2	ASSLSSTGPGNTIY
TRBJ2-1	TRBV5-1	ASSQAGNYNEQF
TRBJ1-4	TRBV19	ASSAPTGGGEKLF
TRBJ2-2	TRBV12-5	ASGLNSGAGELF
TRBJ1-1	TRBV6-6	ASSRGYTEAF